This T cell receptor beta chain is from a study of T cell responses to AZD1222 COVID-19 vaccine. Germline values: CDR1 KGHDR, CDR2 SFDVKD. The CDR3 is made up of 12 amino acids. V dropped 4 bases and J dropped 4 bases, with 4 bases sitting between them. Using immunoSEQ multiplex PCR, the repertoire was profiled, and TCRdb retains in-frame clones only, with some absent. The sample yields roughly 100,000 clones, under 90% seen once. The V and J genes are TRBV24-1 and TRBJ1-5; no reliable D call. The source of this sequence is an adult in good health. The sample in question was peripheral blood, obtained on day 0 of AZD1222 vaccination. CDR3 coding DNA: TGTGCCACCAGTGACGGTAATCAGCCCCAGCATTTT. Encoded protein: CATSDGNQPQHF.